This T cell receptor beta chain emerged from a study of blood T cell repertoires in COVID-19. This clone was seen more than once but under ten times. V shed 3 bases and J shed 4 bases, with 12 bases lying between them. The CDR3 length is 14 residues. Germline V lookup: CDR1 SGHVS, CDR2 FQNEAQ. TCRdb keeps only in-frame clones here, not all; method: immunoSEQ multiplex PCR. The sample has 310,000 or so clones; approximately 86% are singletons. This sequence joins TRBV7-8 and TRBJ1-2; D is unclear. This clonotype originated in a woman aged 25-40 years who had recovered from COVID-19. Material for sequencing was peripheral blood. CDR3 in amino acids: CASSFGQVGYGYTF. CDR3 DNA: TGTGCCAGCAGCTTTGGTCAGGTGGGCTATGGCTACACCTTC.